These 10 T cell receptor beta chains originate from one sample sequenced in a study of regulatory T cells in long-lasting Graves disease. CDR3-region Arm-PCR and iRepertoire HTBI primers produced the TCR beta libraries. MiXCR was run by TCRdb on the multiplex PCR reads, yielding one entry per CDR3 protein. The table records hundreds of thousands of distinct CDR3 sequences, around 11% of them present only once. Regarding time point: newly diagnosed GD, antithyroid drugs for less than 3 months. PBMCs were the source of the RNA used for TCR sequencing. These same data were also listed under a study on T cells in Graves' hyperthyroidism and ophthalmopathy.

Sequences were derived from peripheral blood mononuclear cells (PBMCs), sampled at new diagnosis, from a patient treated with antithyroid drugs. These receptors came from a woman aged 25 to 39 with Graves disease.

The rearrangement links TRBV7-2 to TRBJ1-4; TRBD1 is a possible D gene (5 bases). The CDR3 length is 15 residues. Germline V lookup: CDR1 SGHTA, CDR2 FQGNSA. The germline V and J ends were trimmed by 1 base and 5 bases, with 11 bases remaining between them. The CDR3 sequence is CASSLGPGRNEKLFF. CDR3 sequence (DNA): TGTGCCAGCAGCTTAGGGCCAGGGCGAAATGAAAAACTGTTTTTT. Full variable domain (rest looked up from reference TRBV7-2 and TRBJ1-4): GAGVSQSPSNKVTEKGKDVELRCDPISGHTALYWYRQSLGQGLEFLIYFQGNSAPDKSGLPSDRFSAERTGGSVSTLTIQRTQQEDSAVYLCASSLGPGRNEKLFFGSGTQLSVL.

This clonotype was seen ten or more times. J is TRBJ2-3 and V is TRBV10-3; TRBD2 might be the D (5 bases). There are 15 residues in the CDR3. The germline gives CDR1 ENHRY, CDR2 SYGVKD. With 0 bases removed from V and 0 bases from J, the gap between germline ends came to 7 bases. The CDR3 coding sequence is TGTGCCATCAGTGAGTCTTTAGCGAGCACAGATACGCAGTATTTT. This encodes CAISESLASTDTQYF.

The chain recombines TRBV28 with TRBJ1-4, with D uncertain. The CDR3 has 15 amino acids. V was shortened by 5 bases and J by 0 bases, with 10 bases between the two germline ends. Germline assignment: CDR1 MDHEN and CDR2 SYDVKM. The CDR3 sequence: CASSPRRATNEKLFF. CDR3 DNA sequence: TGTGCCAGCAGTCCCCGCCGGGCAACTAATGAAAAACTGTTTTTT.

The chain carries TRBV4-1 and TRBJ1-2; 9 bases align to TRBD1. CDR1 and CDR2 from the germline V gene are MGHRA and YSYEKL. This CDR3 has 15 residues. With V trimmed by 3 bases and J by 3 bases, 5 bases remained unmatched. The CDR3 sequence is CASSQGDRVDYGYTF. CDR3 nucleotide sequence: TGCGCCAGCAGCCAGGGGGACAGGGTTGACTATGGCTACACCTTC.

This chain links TRBV12-3 or TRBV12-4 with TRBJ1-2, with D perhaps TRBD1 (5 bases). The CDR3 is 11 residues long. Trimming shortened V by 2 bases and J by 14 bases, and 12 bases separated the two germline ends. CDR3 DNA sequence: TGTGCCAGCAGTTTACAGGGTCCGCCAACCTTC. This gives the protein CASSLQGPPTF.

This clonotype was observed at least ten times. This chain connects TRBV28 to TRBJ2-5; 10 nucleotides align to TRBD1. V trimming: 5 bases; J trimming: 7 bases; junction bases outside the gene matches: 25. CDR1 and CDR2 from the germline V gene are MDHEN and SYDVKM. This CDR3 is built from 20 residues. The CDR3 spells CASSPTLRQGALKIARTQYF. In DNA form, the CDR3 reads TGTGCCAGCAGTCCGACACTCCGACAGGGGGCCCTGAAAATAGCTAGGACCCAGTACTTC.

The chain carries TRBV3-1 and TRBJ1-2; D call uncertain. Germline loops: CDR1 LGHDT, CDR2 YNNKEL (reference sequence). The CDR3 has 14 residues. V was cut by 0 bases and J by 8 bases, with 13 bases left in between. The CDR3 sequence: CASSQDHRLRGYTF. The DNA for the CDR3 is TGTGCCAGCAGCCAAGATCACAGATTACGAGGCTACACCTTC.

V usage is TRBV5-4 and J usage is TRBJ2-7; either TRBD1 or TRBD2 may supply D (5 bases each). The CDR3 length is 11 residues. The germline CDR1 and CDR2 sequences are SGHNT and YYREEE (reference sequence). The ends were cut back, 5 bases at V and 8 bases at J, with 11 bases in the middle. The CDR3: CASSSTGQQYF. The CDR3 bases are TGTGCCAGCAGTTCAACGGGGCAGCAGTACTTC.

At least ten counts were recorded for this clonotype. The chain is built from TRBV6-1 and TRBJ1-5, with D maybe TRBD1 (6 bases). The CDR3 contains 13 residues. The germline V gene encodes CDR1 MNHNS and CDR2 SASEGT. Trimming took 8 bases from V and 5 from J, leaving 13 bases between them. The CDR3 DNA reads TGTGCCAGCTCCCTTTCAGGGGATCAGCCCCAGCATTTT. As protein: CASSLSGDQPQHF.

This clonotype was counted at least ten times. This chain joins TRBV2 and TRBJ2-7, with 7 bases matching TRBD2. The length of the CDR3 is 13 residues. The germline V gene has CDR1 SNHLY and CDR2 FYNNEI. V lost 7 bases to trimming and J lost 6 bases; unmatched junction nucleotides: 9. The CDR3 nucleotides are TGTGCCAGCACGGGCGGGAGTGTGTTCGAGCAGTACTTC. This translates into CASTGGSVFEQYF.